These 10 T cell receptor beta chains were sequenced from one sample in a study of blood T cell repertoires in COVID-19. The table came from immunoSEQ multiplex PCR; TCRdb's copy has only in-frame clones and leaves some out. The data show 21,000 or so clones, under 90% seen once. The sequenced sample consisted of peripheral blood. These receptors came from a man aged 50 or older with active COVID-19.

The chain carries TRBV19 and TRBJ2-3; 9 nucleotides line up with TRBD1. V lost 9 bases, J lost 5 bases, and 15 bases stayed unmatched. Germline V CDR1 and CDR2: LNHDA, SQIVND (reference sequence). This CDR3 is built from 16 residues. This CDR3 is CASNQIGGQGIDTQYF. CDR3 DNA: TGTGCCAGCAATCAGATCGGGGGACAGGGAATAGATACGCAGTATTTT.

The chain links TRBV11-1 to TRBJ2-2; 7 nucleotides match TRBD1. Germline-derived CDR1 and CDR2 are SGHAT and FQDESV (reference sequence). V was pared by 10 bases and J by 4 bases, with 15 bases of the junction left unmatched. This CDR3 contains 16 residues. The CDR3 region is CATQDRASFGTGELFF. In DNA, the CDR3 is TGTGCCACTCAAGACAGGGCGTCGTTCGGCACCGGGGAGCTGTTTTTT.

This chain joins TRBV3-1 (or the pseudogene TRBV3-2) and TRBJ2-5; 7 bases align to TRBD2. The CDR3 spans 14 residues. The germline V gene encodes CDR1 LGHDT and CDR2 YNNKEL (reference sequence). The junction had 4 bases not matched to a gene; V was cut back by 4 bases and J by 2 bases. The CDR3 reads CASSLSAGQETQYF. In nucleotides, the CDR3 is TGTGCCAGCAGCCTATCAGCGGGACAAGAGACCCAGTACTTC.

In this sample, this clone turned up once. V usage is TRBV7-2 and J usage is TRBJ1-1; tentatively, D is TRBD1 (5 bases). This CDR3 contains 13 residues. V was clipped by 2 bases and J by 7 bases, with 11 bases between them. Germline V gene data show CDR1 as SGHTA and CDR2 as FQGNSA. CDR3 protein: CASSLRGGDEAFF. The CDR3 bases are TGTGCCAGCAGCTTAAGGGGAGGCGATGAAGCTTTCTTT.

This clone has just a few counts. The rearrangement links TRBV9 to TRBJ1-6; a weak D match, TRBD1 (5 bases). Germline V gene lookup returns CDR1 SGDLS and CDR2 YYNGEE. V gave up 0 bases and J gave up 7 bases, with 8 bases separating them. CDR3 length: 14 residues. The CDR3 loop is CASSVGGGNSPLHF. In DNA, the CDR3 is TGTGCCAGCAGCGTAGGCGGGGGGAATTCACCCCTCCACTTT. Based on the CDR3 plus reference TRBV9 and TRBJ1-6, the full variable domain is DSGVTQTPKHLITATGQRVTLRCSPRSGDLSVYWYQQSLDQGLQFLIQYYNGEERAKGNILERFSAQQFPDLHSELNLSSLELGDSALYFCASSVGGGNSPLHFGNGTRLTVT.

This sequence joins TRBV6-1 and TRBJ1-2; 11 bases fit TRBD1. Trimming at V came to 4 bases and at J to 7 bases, leaving 14 bases not matched to a gene. Looked up from germline, CDR1 is MNHNS and CDR2 is SASEGT. There are 17 residues in the CDR3. CDR3 in amino acids: CASSGGPGTGGRFGYTF. CDR3 DNA sequence: TGTGCCAGCAGTGGAGGACCGGGGACAGGGGGTAGGTTTGGCTACACCTTC.

The V call is TRBV5-1, the J call TRBJ1-1; 10 bases are a match to TRBD1. Losses at the gene ends were 4 bases for V and 0 bases for J; bases not matched to a gene: 9. The CDR3 is made up of 17 amino acids. Germline assignment: CDR1 SGHRS and CDR2 YFSETQ. The CDR3 sequence is CASSPGTGASLNTEAFF. CDR3 in DNA: TGCGCCAGCAGCCCGGGGACAGGGGCTTCTTTGAACACTGAAGCTTTCTTT.

The CDR3 reads CASSTGQVSGNTIYF. The CDR3, as DNA: TGTGCCAGCAGTACCGGACAGGTCTCTGGAAACACCATATATTTT. V and J are TRBV6-2 or TRBV6-3 and TRBJ1-3, with 7 bases identical to TRBD1. Germline V gene lookup returns CDR1 MNHEY and CDR2 SVGEGT. V dropped 5 bases and J dropped 0; count of bases not matched to a gene: 4. This CDR3 contains 15 residues.

The chain uses TRBV4-2 and TRBJ1-1; TRBD1 aligns across 7 bases. Germline CDR1 and CDR2: LGHNA and YNFKEQ. V dropped 9 bases and J dropped 4; count of bases not matched to a gene: 17. The CDR3 loop spans 16 amino acids. CDR3 bases: TGTGCCAGTAGACAGGGAAGGGGCATGAGGAGCACTGAAGCTTTCTTT. Protein sequence: CASRQGRGMRSTEAFF.

The rearrangement links TRBV12-5 to TRBJ2-3; a possible D gene is TRBD1 (5 bases). This CDR3 is 14 amino acids long. Germline V gene data show CDR1 as LGHNT and CDR2 as FRNRAP. The V and J ends lost 7 bases and 8 bases respectively, with 19 bases between them. The CDR3 region has the DNA TGTGCTAGTGACATTGGGGCTTCGCATCGTACGCAGTATTTT. Its protein is CASDIGASHRTQYF. Full variable domain (remainder filled in from reference TRBV12-5 and TRBJ2-3): DARVTQTPRHKVTEMGQEVTMRCQPILGHNTVFWYRQTMMQGLELLAYFRNRAPLDDSGMPKDRFSAEMPDATLATLKIQPSEPRDSAVYFCASDIGASHRTQYFGPGTRLTVL.